A single sample is the source of the 15 T cell receptor beta chains below, sequenced in a study of regulatory T cells in long-lasting Graves disease. Time point: persistent/refractory GD, antithyroid drugs over 5 years with positive TRAb. The TCR library was made from RNA that had been extracted from PBMCs in TRIzol. Relying on iRepertoire HTBI primers and Arm-PCR of CDR3 regions, the team built TCR beta libraries. MiXCR was run by TCRdb on the multiplex PCR reads, yielding one entry per CDR3 protein. In the table there are roughly 490,000 distinct CDR3 sequences, roughly 22% of which are singletons. The sample here was peripheral blood mononuclear cells (PBMCs), taken when the disease was refractory, from a patient treated with antithyroid drugs. These receptors all come from a female donor with Graves disease.

V and J are TRBV6-2 or TRBV6-3 and TRBJ1-6; TRBD1 aligns across 9 bases. The CDR3 totals 15 residues. Germline CDR1 is MNHEY and CDR2 is SVGEGT. V lost 2 bases to trimming and J lost 9 bases; unmatched junction nucleotides: 5. The CDR3 nucleotides read TGTGCCAGCAGTTACACCCGGGACAGGGCTTCACCCCTCCACTTT. Amino acids: CASSYTRDRASPLHF.

This clonotype was recorded at least ten times. The genes are TRBV28 and TRBJ1-2, with D possibly TRBD1 on 5 matching bases. CDR1 and CDR2 from the germline V gene are MDHEN and SYDVKM. This CDR3 region has 14 residues. V lost 4 bases and J lost 3, with 12 bases in between. CDR3 DNA sequence: TGTGCCAGCAGTTATCCCACGGGGGACTATGGCTACACCTTC. Residues: CASSYPTGDYGYTF.

This clonotype has ten or more counts. V and J are TRBV12-3 or TRBV12-4 and TRBJ1-2; 10 bases agree with TRBD1. The CDR3 sequence is 16 residues long. The junction had 13 bases not matched to a gene; V was cut back by 6 bases and J by 6 bases. CDR3 sequence (DNA): TGTGCCAGCAGCCGAAATACCGGGACAGGGGCCCATGGCTACACCTTC. Encoded protein: CASSRNTGTGAHGYTF.

The gene calls are TRBV9 and TRBJ2-5, with D possibly called TRBD1 or TRBD2 (6 bases each). This CDR3 contains 15 residues. Trimming left V 0 bases short and J 2 bases short, with 11 bases between. Germline V gives CDR1 SGDLS, CDR2 YYNGEE. In DNA form, the CDR3 reads TGTGCCAGCAGCGTAGGAGGGGGGTCTCAAGAGACCCAGTACTTC. It is translated as CASSVGGGSQETQYF.

This clonotype was seen more than once but under ten times. An end of the junction does not agree with germline; a read error may underlie this. The CDR3 sequence is CAASDPGGPQHF. CDR3 sequence (DNA): TGTGCCGCCAGCGACCCTGGGGGACCCCAGCATTTT. V gene TRBV24-1 combines with J gene TRBJ1-5; a possible D gene is TRBD1 (5 bases). Germline-derived CDR1 and CDR2 are KGHDR and SFDVKD. The CDR3 is 12 residues long.

Ten or more counts support this clonotype. The chain employs TRBV28 and TRBJ2-1; 7 bases fit TRBD2. CDR1 is MDHEN, CDR2 SYDVKM, per germline. The CDR3 is 14 residues long. Trimming took 7 bases from V and 4 from J; bases not matched to a gene: 7. The CDR3 bases are TGTGCCAGCACGAGCGGGACCCAATACAATGAGCAGTTCTTC. Protein sequence: CASTSGTQYNEQFF.

This rearrangement joins TRBV4-2 to TRBJ2-3; unclear D gene. V gave up 2 bases and J gave up 6 bases, with 12 bases separating them. CDR3 length equals 14 residues. Looked up from germline, CDR1 is LGHNA and CDR2 is YNFKEQ. The CDR3 DNA follows: TGTGCCAGCAGCCAAATAGCCGATTTCGATACGCAGTATTTT. It translates to CASSQIADFDTQYF.

This clonotype has at least ten counts. The V and J genes are TRBV5-1 and TRBJ2-7; TRBD1 aligns across 10 bases. V lost 4 bases and J lost 4; bases outside the gene matches: 8. CDR3 size: 15 residues. Germline V gene sequence: CDR1 SGHRS, CDR2 YFSETQ. As DNA, the CDR3 is TGCGCCAGCAGCCCTTCGGGGACAGGGGTATACGAGCAGTACTTC. It codes for CASSPSGTGVYEQYF.

This clonotype has a handful of counts. This rearrangement joins TRBV12-3 or TRBV12-4 to TRBJ2-7; perhaps TRBD1 as D (6 bases). V dropped 6 bases and J dropped 6 bases, with 21 bases sitting between them. This CDR3 comprises 15 residues. The DNA of the CDR3 is TGTGCCAGCAGCTTACTGGGGGCAAAACTGGGCGAGCAGTACTTC. Protein product: CASSLLGAKLGEQYF.

This rearrangement joins TRBV25-1 to TRBJ1-1; 7 positions match TRBD1. The CDR3 contains 15 residues. V dropped 0 bases and J dropped 1; count of bases not matched to a gene: 2. Germline V gene data show CDR1 as MGHDK and CDR2 as SYGVNS. CDR3 sequence reads: CASSEYGTENTEAFF. Here the CDR3 DNA reads TGTGCCAGCAGTGAATACGGGACAGAGAACACTGAAGCTTTCTTT.

Ten or more counts support this clonotype. Here the CDR3 reads CSVADRGLGNTEAFF. The DNA for the CDR3 is TGCAGCGTCGCTGACAGGGGGCTAGGGAACACTGAAGCTTTCTTT. J is TRBJ1-1 and V is TRBV29-1, with 10 bases aligning to TRBD1. The CDR3 is 15 residues long. The germline gives CDR1 SQVTM, CDR2 ANQGSEA. Losses at the gene ends were 6 bases for V and 1 base for J; bases not matched to a gene: 8.

This clonotype was found many times. The chain carries TRBV7-3 and TRBJ2-7; possibly TRBD2 for D (6 bases). The CDR3 is made up of 13 amino acids. Germline CDR1 SGHTA, CDR2 FQGTGA. Trimming removed 5 bases from V and 6 bases from J, with 14 bases in between. CDR3 sequence: CASSPRRGGEQYF. In DNA form, the CDR3 reads TGTGCCAGCAGCCCCAGGAGGGGCGGCGAGCAGTACTTC.

This clonotype was observed many times. The chain is built from TRBV3-1 and TRBJ1-5; D possibly corresponds to TRBD1 (6 bases). V lost 1 base and J 6 bases, leaving 10 bases between the germline ends. The CDR3 covers 14 residues. Germline V gives CDR1 LGHDT, CDR2 YNNKEL (reference sequence). CDR3 sequence: CASSQGTGIQPQHF. DNA for the CDR3: TGTGCCAGCAGCCAAGGCACAGGGATTCAGCCCCAGCATTTT. The whole variable domain, filled in from reference TRBV3-1 and TRBJ1-5, reads DTAVSQTPKYLVTQMGNDKSIKCEQNLGHDTMYWYKQDSKKFLKIMFSYNNKELIINETVPNRFSPKSPDKAHLNLHINSLELGDSAVYFCASSQGTGIQPQHFGDGTRLSIL.

This clonotype was seen at least ten times. The chain employs TRBV6-2 or TRBV6-3 and TRBJ1-1, with D perhaps matching TRBD1 (5 bases). V lost 5 bases, J lost 1 base, and 11 bases lay in between. This CDR3 has 14 residues. Germline V gives CDR1 MNHEY, CDR2 SVGEGT. CDR3 bases: TGTGCCAGCAGTGCCTTGGGGGGGAACACTGAAGCTTTCTTT. This gives the protein CASSALGGNTEAFF.

This clonotype was recorded a few times. The chain has TRBV13 and TRBJ2-7, with D tentatively TRBD2 (6 bases). Germline CDR1 and CDR2: PRHDT and FYEKMQ (reference sequence). The ends were cut back, 4 bases at V and 5 bases at J, with 9 bases in the middle. This CDR3 contains 12 residues. DNA of the CDR3: TGTGCCAGCAGCTCCGGGACTCACGAGCAGTACTTC. It translates to CASSSGTHEQYF.